The rows below give T cell receptor beta chains drawn from one sample of a study of naive and memory T cell subsets. TCRdb redid the calling of the UMI-ligation and nested PCR reads with MiXCR, one entry per CDR3 protein. In the table there are about 160,000 distinct CDR3 sequences, about 23% of which are singletons. Sequenced input: naive CD4+ T cells from blood. Receptors were obtained from a human donor in good health. CDR3s include the opening cysteine and the closing phenylalanine or tryptophan. D genes are given only for firm matches. Clone size is not always given. Where it is, it says once, few, many or a class for expanded clones.

v_gene: TRBV6-5
abundance: many
j_gene: TRBJ2-3
d_gene: NA
CDR3aa: CASSYYGGRTDTQYF
CDR3nt: TGTGCCAGCAGTTACTACGGAGGTCGCACAGATACGCAGTATTTT

v_gene: TRBV6-5
abundance: NA
j_gene: TRBJ1-6
d_gene: TRBD1
CDR3aa: CASSWGQGPGSPLHF
CDR3nt: TGTGCCAGCAGTTGGGGACAGGGTCCGGGATCACCCCTCCACTTT

v_gene: TRBV6-1
abundance: few
j_gene: TRBJ2-3
d_gene: NA
CDR3aa: CASSFGHTDTQYF
CDR3nt: TGTGCCAGCTCGTTTGGACACACAGATACGCAGTATTTT

v_gene: TRBV29-1
abundance: NA
j_gene: TRBJ1-1
d_gene: NA
CDR3aa: CSVEENRGPGTEAFF
CDR3nt: TGCAGCGTTGAAGAGAACCGGGGGCCGGGCACTGAAGCTTTCTTT

v_gene: TRBV6-5
abundance: many
j_gene: TRBJ2-3
d_gene: NA
CDR3aa: CASSSRGADTQYF
CDR3nt: TGTGCCAGCAGTTCCCGAGGTGCAGATACGCAGTATTTT

v_gene: TRBV7-2
abundance: NA
j_gene: TRBJ2-1
d_gene: TRBD2
CDR3aa: CASSLAGLAGGGNEQFF
CDR3nt: TGTGCCAGCAGCTTAGCGGGACTAGCGGGAGGAGGCAATGAGCAGTTCTTC

v_gene: TRBV25-1
abundance: NA
j_gene: TRBJ2-7
d_gene: TRBD1
CDR3aa: CASSRGTGGYEQYF
CDR3nt: TGTGCCAGCAGTAGAGGGACAGGGGGTTACGAGCAGTACTTC

v_gene: TRBV5-1
abundance: few
j_gene: TRBJ2-4
d_gene: NA
CDR3aa: CASSLYGHLAKNIQYF
CDR3nt: TGCGCCAGCAGCTTGTACGGACACCTAGCCAAAAACATTCAGTACTTC

v_gene: TRBV7-9
abundance: few
j_gene: TRBJ2-1
d_gene: TRBD2
CDR3aa: CASRLRPTSVGHNEQFF
CDR3nt: TGTGCCAGCAGACTCCGCCCAACTAGCGTGGGACACAATGAGCAGTTCTTC

v_gene: TRBV5-1
abundance: many
j_gene: TRBJ2-7
d_gene: NA
CDR3aa: CASSNRDPTYEQYF
CDR3nt: TGCGCCAGCAGCAACCGGGACCCGACCTACGAGCAGTACTTC

v_gene: TRBV2
abundance: NA
j_gene: TRBJ2-5
d_gene: NA
CDR3aa: CASSVTILAETQYF
CDR3nt: TGTGCCAGCAGTGTAACAATCCTGGCAGAGACCCAGTACTTC

v_gene: TRBV6-1
abundance: few
j_gene: TRBJ2-2
d_gene: NA
CDR3aa: CASTSVNTGELFF
CDR3nt: TGTGCCAGCACTAGCGTGAACACCGGGGAGCTGTTTTTT

v_gene: TRBV25-1
abundance: NA
j_gene: TRBJ2-1
d_gene: NA
CDR3aa: CASSVDYGGNEQFF
CDR3nt: TGTGCCAGCAGCGTGGACTATGGGGGCAATGAGCAGTTCTTC

v_gene: TRBV12-3/TRBV12-4
abundance: NA
j_gene: TRBJ2-3
d_gene: TRBD1
CDR3aa: CASSEQGASTDTQYF
CDR3nt: TGTGCCAGCAGTGAACAGGGGGCCAGCACAGATACGCAGTATTTT

v_gene: TRBV28
abundance: few
j_gene: TRBJ1-2
d_gene: TRBD1
CDR3aa: CASSRTGRYGYTF
CDR3nt: TGTGCCAGCAGTAGGACAGGAAGGTATGGCTACACCTTC

v_gene: TRBV9
abundance: NA
j_gene: TRBJ2-1
d_gene: NA
CDR3aa: CASSVGGRVFNEQFF
CDR3nt: TGTGCCAGCAGCGTAGGCGGCAGGGTTTTCAATGAGCAGTTCTTC

v_gene: TRBV5-1
abundance: few
j_gene: TRBJ2-1
d_gene: TRBD1
CDR3aa: CASSLLSTGVSYNEQFF
CDR3nt: TGCGCCAGCAGCTTGTTATCGACAGGGGTCTCCTACAATGAGCAGTTCTTC

v_gene: TRBV12-3/TRBV12-4
abundance: few
j_gene: TRBJ2-5
d_gene: NA
CDR3aa: CASSLSGGIETQYF
CDR3nt: TGTGCCAGCAGTTTATCAGGTGGGATCGAGACCCAGTACTTC

v_gene: TRBV3-1
abundance: few
j_gene: TRBJ2-1
d_gene: NA
CDR3aa: CASSQPEWNEQFF
CDR3nt: TGTGCCAGCAGCCAACCCGAGTGGAATGAGCAGTTCTTC

v_gene: TRBV7-9
abundance: few
j_gene: TRBJ2-5
d_gene: NA
CDR3aa: CASSPRGLGSGRETQYF
CDR3nt: TGTGCCAGCAGCCCAAGGGGACTTGGGTCTGGGAGAGAGACCCAGTACTTC

v_gene: TRBV2
abundance: NA
j_gene: TRBJ1-2
d_gene: TRBD1
CDR3aa: CASSLQGARGYTF
CDR3nt: TGTGCCAGCAGTCTTCAGGGGGCTCGTGGCTACACCTTC

v_gene: TRBV28
abundance: NA
j_gene: TRBJ2-1
d_gene: TRBD2
CDR3aa: CASSRLAGGPSEQFF
CDR3nt: TGTGCCAGCAGTAGACTAGCGGGAGGGCCCAGTGAGCAGTTCTTC

v_gene: TRBV20-1
abundance: many
j_gene: TRBJ2-5
d_gene: TRBD2
CDR3aa: CSAPRGGETQYF
CDR3nt: TGCAGTGCTCCCCGCGGGGGGGAGACCCAGTACTTC

v_gene: TRBV7-3
abundance: NA
j_gene: TRBJ2-1
d_gene: TRBD2
CDR3aa: CASSPLAGVFDEQFF
CDR3nt: TGTGCCAGCAGCCCACTAGCGGGAGTGTTCGATGAGCAGTTCTTC

v_gene: TRBV28
abundance: few
j_gene: TRBJ2-1
d_gene: TRBD2
CDR3aa: CASSALTRPGLAGVREQFF
CDR3nt: TGTGCCAGCAGTGCCCTCACCCGTCCGGGACTAGCGGGAGTCAGGGAGCAGTTCTTC

v_gene: TRBV7-6
abundance: NA
j_gene: TRBJ2-1
d_gene: TRBD2
CDR3aa: CASSLALAGGLVEQFF
CDR3nt: TGTGCCAGCAGCTTAGCCCTAGCGGGAGGGCTTGTTGAGCAGTTCTTC

v_gene: TRBV12-3/TRBV12-4
abundance: few
j_gene: TRBJ1-6
d_gene: NA
CDR3aa: CASTLGRENSPLHF
CDR3nt: TGTGCCAGCACTCTAGGCAGGGAGAATTCACCCCTCCACTTT

v_gene: TRBV28
abundance: few
j_gene: TRBJ2-2
d_gene: TRBD2
CDR3aa: CASSPWIAGGPFTGELFF
CDR3nt: TGTGCCAGCAGTCCCTGGATAGCGGGAGGGCCGTTCACCGGGGAGCTGTTTTTT

v_gene: TRBV6-5
abundance: NA
j_gene: TRBJ2-7
d_gene: NA
CDR3aa: CASRAVSGARGEQYF
CDR3nt: TGTGCCAGCAGGGCAGTTTCAGGGGCGCGGGGCGAGCAGTACTTC

v_gene: TRBV29-1
abundance: NA
j_gene: TRBJ2-2
d_gene: NA
CDR3aa: CSVDDRRNTNTGELFF
CDR3nt: TGCAGCGTTGACGACAGGAGAAACACGAACACCGGGGAGCTGTTTTTT

v_gene: TRBV28
abundance: few
j_gene: TRBJ1-1
d_gene: TRBD1
CDR3aa: CASSPRGRLGTEAFF
CDR3nt: TGTGCCAGCAGCCCCAGGGGGCGACTTGGCACTGAAGCTTTCTTT

v_gene: TRBV28
abundance: NA
j_gene: TRBJ2-3
d_gene: NA
CDR3aa: CASRKSADTQYF
CDR3nt: TGTGCCAGCAGAAAATCGGCAGATACGCAGTATTTT

v_gene: TRBV2
abundance: many
j_gene: TRBJ2-7
d_gene: NA
CDR3aa: CASRFVGLSYEQYF
CDR3nt: TGTGCCAGCAGATTTGTAGGGTTATCCTACGAGCAGTACTTC